What follows are 5 T cell receptor beta chains derived from one specimen sequenced in a study of cytomegalovirus exposure and HLA in healthy donors. Primers for the PCR totalled 60 Vbeta and 13 Jbeta. Repertoires were generated with immunoSEQ multiplex PCR, while TCRdb's copy carries only in-frame clones and drops some. There are 200,000 to 250,000 clones in the sample; 82% occur only once, and approximately 5.3% lies in the top ten. Sequenced sample: PBMCs. The receptor set was obtained from a woman in her 40s in good health and CMV-seropositive.

The chain joins TRBV5-6 to TRBJ2-3; 7 bases are a match to TRBD1. The CDR3 totals 13 residues. Germline-derived CDR1 and CDR2 are SGHDT and YYEEEE. The trim removed 4 bases at V and 4 bases at J, leaving 3 bases unmatched. CDR3 sequence: CASSPQGADTQYF. The CDR3 DNA sequence: TGTGCCAGCAGCCCGCAGGGGGCAGATACGCAGTATTTT.

As to this clone: Distinct nucleotide sequences in the sample also encode this CDR3. The rearrangement uses TRBV5-1 and TRBJ1-1; TRBD1 might be the D (5 bases). The CDR3 is 14 residues long. V shed 3 bases and J shed 0 bases, with 9 bases lying between them. In germline, CDR1 is SGHRS, CDR2 YFSETQ. The CDR3 spells CASSSTVLNTEAFF. The CDR3 bases are TGCGCCAGCAGCTCGACAGTGCTGAACACTGAAGCTTTCTTT.

This chain connects TRBV7-5 to TRBJ2-1; the DNA was not compared with TRBD2, the D call given in the table. TRBV7-5 is flagged as a pseudogene. The CDR3 has 22 residues. The CDR3 sequence is CARSLVRHGGAGAPLLYNEQFF. The CDR3, as DNA: TGTGCCAGAAGCTTAGTTCGCCATGGGGGGGCAGGGGCTCCTCTCTTATACAATGAGCAGTTCTTC.

V is TRBV19 and J is TRBJ2-7; 7 bases map to TRBD2. Germline CDR1 is LNHDA and CDR2 is SQIVND (reference sequence). This CDR3 contains 16 residues. Trimming took 4 bases from V and 2 from J; bases not matched to a gene: 11. For the CDR3, the DNA is TGTGCCAGTAGTAATCCCAGTCGCGGGGGTACCTACGAGCAGTACTTC. This encodes CASSNPSRGGTYEQYF. Looking up the rest from reference TRBV19 and TRBJ2-7 gives the full variable domain: DGGITQSPKYLFRKEGQNVTLSCEQNLNHDAMYWYRQDPGQGLRLIYYSQIVNDFQKGDIAEGYSVSREKKESFPLTVTSAQKNPTAFYLCASSNPSRGGTYEQYFGPGTRLTVT.

The chain recombines TRBV5-1 with TRBJ1-2; 8 nucleotides align to TRBD1. The CDR3 sequence is 14 residues long. V gave up 4 bases and J gave up 4 bases; unmatched junction bases: 6. CDR1 SGHRS and CDR2 YFSETQ come from the germline V gene. Here the CDR3 reads CASSQGAFGYGYTF. The DNA for the CDR3 is TGCGCCAGCAGCCAGGGGGCCTTTGGCTATGGCTACACCTTC.